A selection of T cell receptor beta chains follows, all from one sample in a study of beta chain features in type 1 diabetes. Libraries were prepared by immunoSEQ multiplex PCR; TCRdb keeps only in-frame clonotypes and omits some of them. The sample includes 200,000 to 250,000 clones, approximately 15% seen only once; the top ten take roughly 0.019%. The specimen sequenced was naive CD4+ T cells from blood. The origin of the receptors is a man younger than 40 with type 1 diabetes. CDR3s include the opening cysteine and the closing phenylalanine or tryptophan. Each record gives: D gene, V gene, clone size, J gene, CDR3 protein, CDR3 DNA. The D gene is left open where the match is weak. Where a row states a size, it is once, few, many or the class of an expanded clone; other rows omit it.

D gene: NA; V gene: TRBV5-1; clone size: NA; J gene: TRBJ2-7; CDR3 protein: CASSGQPGYEQYF; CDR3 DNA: TGCGCCAGCAGCGGACAGCCGGGCTACGAGCAGTACTTC
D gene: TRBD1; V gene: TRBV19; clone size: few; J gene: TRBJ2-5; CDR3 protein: CASSETGGAETQYF; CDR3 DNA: TGTGCCAGTAGTGAGACAGGGGGCGCGGAGACCCAGTACTTC
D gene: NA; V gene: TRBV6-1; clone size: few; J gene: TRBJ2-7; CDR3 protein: CASSPRAGLSEQYF; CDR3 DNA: TGTGCCAGCAGCCCCAGGGCAGGGTTGTCCGAGCAGTACTTC
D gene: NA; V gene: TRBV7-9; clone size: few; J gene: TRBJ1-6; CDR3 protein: CASSLAEGPLHF; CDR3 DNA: TGTGCCAGCAGCTTAGCTGAGGGACCCCTCCACTTT
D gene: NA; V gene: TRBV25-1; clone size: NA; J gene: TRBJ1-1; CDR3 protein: CASRTGLNTEAFF; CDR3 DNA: TGTGCCAGCAGAACAGGGCTAAACACTGAAGCTTTCTTT
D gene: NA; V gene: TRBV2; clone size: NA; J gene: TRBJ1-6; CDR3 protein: CASSESRRSPLHF; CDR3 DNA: TGTGCCAGCTCGGAGAGCCGGCGTTCACCCCTCCACTTT
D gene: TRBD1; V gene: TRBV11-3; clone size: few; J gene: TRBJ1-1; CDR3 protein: CASSTGLNTEAFF; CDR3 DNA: TGTGCCAGTTCGACAGGGTTGAACACTGAAGCTTTCTTT
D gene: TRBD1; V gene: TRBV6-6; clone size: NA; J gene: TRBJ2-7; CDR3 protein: CASSKPGTGPIGEQYF; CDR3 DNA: TGTGCCAGCAGTAAACCCGGGACAGGGCCAATTGGCGAGCAGTACTTC
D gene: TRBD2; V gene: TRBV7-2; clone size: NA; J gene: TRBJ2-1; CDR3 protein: CASSSDTGEVAGVYEQFF; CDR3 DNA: TGTGCCAGCAGCTCGGACACGGGAGAGGTAGCGGGAGTCTATGAGCAGTTCTTC
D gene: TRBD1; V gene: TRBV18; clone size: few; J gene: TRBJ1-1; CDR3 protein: CASSASTGTGGGTEAFF; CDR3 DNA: TGTGCCAGCTCAGCCTCTACCGGGACAGGGGGAGGCACTGAAGCTTTCTTT
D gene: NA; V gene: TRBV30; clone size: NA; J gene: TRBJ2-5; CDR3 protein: CAPGRFLDNQETQYF; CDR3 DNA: TGTGCTCCCGGCCGATTTTTGGACAACCAAGAGACCCAGTACTTC
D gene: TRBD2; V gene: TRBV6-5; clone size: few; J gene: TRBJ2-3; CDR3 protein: CASSYYGGRGADTQYF; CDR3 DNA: TGTGCCAGCAGTTATTACGGGGGGAGAGGGGCAGATACGCAGTATTTT
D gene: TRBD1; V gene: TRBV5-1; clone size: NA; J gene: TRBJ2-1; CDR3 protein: CASSLGGAYNEQFF; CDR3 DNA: TGCGCCAGCAGCCTAGGGGGCGCCTACAATGAGCAGTTCTTC
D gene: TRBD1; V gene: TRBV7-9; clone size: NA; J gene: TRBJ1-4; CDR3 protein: CASSPTGANEKLFF; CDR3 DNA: TGTGCCAGCAGCCCGACAGGGGCTAATGAAAAACTGTTTTTT
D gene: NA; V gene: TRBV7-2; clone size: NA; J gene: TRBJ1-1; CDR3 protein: CASSLVAGSNTEAFF; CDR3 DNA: TGTGCCAGCAGCTTAGTTGCAGGGTCAAACACTGAAGCTTTCTTT
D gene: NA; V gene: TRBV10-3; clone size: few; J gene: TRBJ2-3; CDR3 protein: CAISSDRSTDTQYF; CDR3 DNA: TGTGCCATCAGTTCGGACAGAAGCACAGATACGCAGTATTTT
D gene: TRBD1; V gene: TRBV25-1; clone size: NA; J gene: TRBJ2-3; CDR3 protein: CASSQTGGTDTQYF; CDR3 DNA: TGTGCCAGCTCTCAAACAGGGGGCACAGATACGCAGTATTTT
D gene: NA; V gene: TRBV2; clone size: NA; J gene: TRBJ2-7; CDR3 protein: CASSEMGAYEQYF; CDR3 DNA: TGTGCCAGCAGTGAAATGGGAGCCTACGAGCAGTACTTC
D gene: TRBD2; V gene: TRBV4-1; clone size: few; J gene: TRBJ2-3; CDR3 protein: CASSHPPGGSSTDTQYF; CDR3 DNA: TGCGCCAGCAGCCACCCCCCGGGGGGTTCTAGCACAGATACGCAGTATTTT
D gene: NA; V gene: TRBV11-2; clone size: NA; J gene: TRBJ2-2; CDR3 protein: CASTTPGVYTGELFF; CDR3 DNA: TGTGCCAGCACCACTCCGGGGGTTTACACCGGGGAGCTGTTTTTT
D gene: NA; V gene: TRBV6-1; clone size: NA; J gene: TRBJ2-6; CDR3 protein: CASSTYSGANVLTF; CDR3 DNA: TGTGCCAGCAGTACCTACTCTGGGGCCAACGTCCTGACTTTC
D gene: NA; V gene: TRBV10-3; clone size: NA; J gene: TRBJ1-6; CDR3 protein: CAISEDTSYNSPLHF; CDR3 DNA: TGTGCCATCAGTGAGGACACCTCCTATAATTCACCCCTCCACTTT
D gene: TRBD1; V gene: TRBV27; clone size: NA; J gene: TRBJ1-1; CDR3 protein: CASSSAGGEGTEAFF; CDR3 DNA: TGTGCCAGCAGCTCTGCAGGGGGCGAGGGTACTGAAGCTTTCTTT
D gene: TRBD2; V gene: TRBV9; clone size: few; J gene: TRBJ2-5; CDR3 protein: CASSVAMAGGLETQYF; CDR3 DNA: TGTGCCAGCAGCGTAGCGATGGCGGGGGGGCTTGAGACCCAGTACTTC
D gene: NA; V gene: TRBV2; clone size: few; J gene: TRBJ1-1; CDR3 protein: CASSEGRDTEAFF; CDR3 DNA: TGTGCCAGCAGTGAGGGGAGGGACACTGAAGCTTTCTTT
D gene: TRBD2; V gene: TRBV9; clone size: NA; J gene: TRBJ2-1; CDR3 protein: CASSGGRAYNEQFF; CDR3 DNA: TGTGCCAGCAGCGGAGGGAGGGCCTACAATGAGCAGTTCTTC
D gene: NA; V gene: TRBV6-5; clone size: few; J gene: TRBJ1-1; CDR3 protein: CASSPGFNTEAFF; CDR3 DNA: TGTGCCAGCAGTCCAGGGTTTAACACTGAAGCTTTCTTT
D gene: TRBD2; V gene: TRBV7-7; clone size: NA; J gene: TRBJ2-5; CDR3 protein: CASSLGVAGGQETQYF; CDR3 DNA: TGTGCCAGCAGCTTAGGAGTAGCGGGGGGACAAGAGACCCAGTACTTC
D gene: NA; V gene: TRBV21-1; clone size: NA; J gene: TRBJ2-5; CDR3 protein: CASSKRQTGSSQETQYF; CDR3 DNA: TGTGCCAGCAGCAAACGTCAGACAGGGAGTTCCCAAGAGACCCAGTACTTC
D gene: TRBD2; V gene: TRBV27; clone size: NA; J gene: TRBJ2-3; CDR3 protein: CASSFWLAGTDTQYF; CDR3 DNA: TGTGCCAGCAGTTTCTGGCTAGCGGGCACAGATACGCAGTATTTT
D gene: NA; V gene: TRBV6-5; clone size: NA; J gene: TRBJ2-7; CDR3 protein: CASARGAGNEQYF; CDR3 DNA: TGTGCCAGCGCACGGGGGGCTGGGAACGAGCAGTACTTC
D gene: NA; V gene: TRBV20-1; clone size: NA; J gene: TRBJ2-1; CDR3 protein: CSAHYVNEQFF; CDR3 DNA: TGCAGTGCTCACTACGTTAATGAGCAGTTCTTC
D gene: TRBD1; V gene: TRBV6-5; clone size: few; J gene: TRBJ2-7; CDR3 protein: CASSRGTGGPSEQYF; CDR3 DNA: TGTGCCAGCAGTCGCGGGACAGGGGGACCCTCCGAGCAGTACTTC
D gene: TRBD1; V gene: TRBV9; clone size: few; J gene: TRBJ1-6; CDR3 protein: CASSVDKTGNSPLHF; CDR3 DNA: TGTGCCAGCAGCGTCGACAAGACAGGGAATTCACCCCTCCACTTT
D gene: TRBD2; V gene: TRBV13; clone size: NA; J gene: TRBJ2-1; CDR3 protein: CASSLDGRYHNEQFF; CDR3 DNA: TGTGCCAGCAGCTTAGACGGGAGGTACCACAATGAGCAGTTCTTC
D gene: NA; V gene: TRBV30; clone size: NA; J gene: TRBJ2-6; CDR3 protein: CAWPEGGSGANVLTF; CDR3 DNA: TGTGCCTGGCCGGAAGGGGGAAGTGGGGCCAACGTCCTGACTTTC
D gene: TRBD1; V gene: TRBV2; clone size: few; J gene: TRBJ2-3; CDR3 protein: CASSQGARTDTQYF; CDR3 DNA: TGTGCCAGCAGTCAGGGGGCGCGAACAGATACGCAGTATTTT
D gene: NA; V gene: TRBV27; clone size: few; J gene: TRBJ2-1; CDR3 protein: CASSSVLVRVSSYNEQFF; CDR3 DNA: TGTGCCAGCAGTTCGGTCTTAGTCAGGGTAAGCTCCTACAATGAGCAGTTCTTC
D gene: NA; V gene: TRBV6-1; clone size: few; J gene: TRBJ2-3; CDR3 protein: CASSGTEGRGQYF; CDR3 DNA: TGTGCCAGCAGCGGAACGGAGGGGCGCGGGCAGTATTTT
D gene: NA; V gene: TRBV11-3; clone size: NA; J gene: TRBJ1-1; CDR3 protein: CASSALVNTEAFF; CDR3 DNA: TGTGCCAGCAGCGCCTTAGTGAACACTGAAGCTTTCTTT
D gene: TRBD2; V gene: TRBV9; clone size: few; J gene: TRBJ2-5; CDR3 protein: CASSGSSGEETQYF; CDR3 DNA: TGTGCCAGCAGCGGGTCTAGCGGAGAAGAGACCCAGTACTTC
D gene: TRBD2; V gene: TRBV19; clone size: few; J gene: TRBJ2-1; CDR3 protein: CASMDGSGSYNEQFF; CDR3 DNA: TGTGCCAGTATGGATGGTAGCGGGAGTTACAATGAGCAGTTCTTC
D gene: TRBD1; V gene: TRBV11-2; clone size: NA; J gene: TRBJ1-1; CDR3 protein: CASSVDRGRNTEAFF; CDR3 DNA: TGTGCCAGCAGCGTCGACAGGGGCCGGAACACTGAAGCTTTCTTT
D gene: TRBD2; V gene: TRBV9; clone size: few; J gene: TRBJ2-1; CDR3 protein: CASSGLAGAYNEQFF; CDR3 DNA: TGTGCCAGCAGCGGACTAGCGGGGGCCTACAATGAGCAGTTCTTC
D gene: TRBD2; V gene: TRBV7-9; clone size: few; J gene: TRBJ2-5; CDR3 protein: CASSISGGETQYF; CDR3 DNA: TGTGCCAGCAGCATTTCGGGAGGGGAGACCCAGTACTTC
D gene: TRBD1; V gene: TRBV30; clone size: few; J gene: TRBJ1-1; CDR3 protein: CAWSMVGQGSGSEAFF; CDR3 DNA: TGTGCCTGGAGTATGGTCGGACAGGGCTCTGGATCTGAAGCTTTCTTT
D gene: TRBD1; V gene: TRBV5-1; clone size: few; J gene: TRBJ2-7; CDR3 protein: CASSFTGTGYYEQYF; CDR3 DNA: TGCGCCAGCAGCTTCACGGGGACAGGCTACTACGAGCAGTACTTC
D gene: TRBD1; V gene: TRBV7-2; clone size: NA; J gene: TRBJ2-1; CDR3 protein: CASSATGTGGYNEQFF; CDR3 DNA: TGTGCCAGCAGCGCGACCGGGACAGGGGGGTACAATGAGCAGTTCTTC
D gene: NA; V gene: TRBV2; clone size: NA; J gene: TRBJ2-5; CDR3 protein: CASSEYLAEETQYF; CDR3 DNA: TGTGCCAGCAGTGAATATCTTGCGGAAGAGACCCAGTACTTC
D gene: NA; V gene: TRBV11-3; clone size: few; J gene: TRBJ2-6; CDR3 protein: CASSERRAGANVLTF; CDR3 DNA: TGTGCCAGCAGCGAGAGGCGCGCTGGGGCCAACGTCCTGACTTTC
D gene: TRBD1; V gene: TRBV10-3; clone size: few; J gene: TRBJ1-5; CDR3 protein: CAIATGDQPQHF; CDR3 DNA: TGTGCCATTGCGACAGGGGATCAGCCCCAGCATTTT
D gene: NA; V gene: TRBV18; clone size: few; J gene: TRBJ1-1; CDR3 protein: CASSPPSGGGTEAFF; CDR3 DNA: TGTGCCAGCTCACCACCATCGGGGGGAGGTACTGAAGCTTTCTTT
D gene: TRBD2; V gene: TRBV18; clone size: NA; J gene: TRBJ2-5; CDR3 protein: CASSILAGVRETQYF; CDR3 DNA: TGTGCCAGCTCAATCCTAGCGGGAGTAAGAGAGACCCAGTACTTC
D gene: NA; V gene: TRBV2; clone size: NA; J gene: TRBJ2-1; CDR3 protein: CASSTGSYNEQFF; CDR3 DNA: TGTGCCAGCTCGACGGGCTCCTACAATGAGCAGTTCTTC
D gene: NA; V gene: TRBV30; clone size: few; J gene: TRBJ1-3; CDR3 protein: CAWSQITGNTIYF; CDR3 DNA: TGTGCCTGGAGTCAGATAACTGGAAACACCATATATTTT
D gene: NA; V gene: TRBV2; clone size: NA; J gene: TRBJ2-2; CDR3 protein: CASRGATGSTGELFF; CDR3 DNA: TGTGCCAGCAGGGGGGCGACAGGTTCGACCGGGGAGCTGTTTTTT
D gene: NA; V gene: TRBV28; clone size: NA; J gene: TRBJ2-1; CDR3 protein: CASRTDTEYNEQFF; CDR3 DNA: TGTGCCAGCAGAACAGACACAGAATACAATGAGCAGTTCTTC
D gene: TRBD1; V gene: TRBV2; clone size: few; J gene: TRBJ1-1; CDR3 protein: CASSTGQGGTEAFF; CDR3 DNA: TGTGCCAGCAGTACGGGACAGGGAGGGACTGAAGCTTTCTTT
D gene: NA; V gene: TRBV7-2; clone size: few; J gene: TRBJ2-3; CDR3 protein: CASSLGLQDTQYF; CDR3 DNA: TGTGCCAGCAGCTTGGGACTGCAAGATACGCAGTATTTT
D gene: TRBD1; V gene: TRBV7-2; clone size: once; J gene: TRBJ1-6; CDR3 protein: CASSLGTGLNNSPLHF; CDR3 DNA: TGTGCCAGCAGCTTAGGGACAGGGCTTAATAATTCACCCCTCCACTTT